What follows are 4 T cell receptor beta chains derived from one specimen sequenced in a study of T cell responses to AZD1222 COVID-19 vaccine. TCRdb's table, derived via immunoSEQ multiplex PCR, lists solely in-frame clones and lacks some. The table has about 35,000 clones, approximately 86% seen once. The sequenced sample was peripheral blood, obtained on day 0 of AZD1222 vaccination. These receptors originate from an adult in good health.

V is TRBV3-1 (or the pseudogene TRBV3-2) and J is TRBJ1-5; D is unresolved. The germline V gene encodes CDR1 LGHDT and CDR2 YNNKEL (reference sequence). V was pared by 4 bases and J by 7 bases, with 17 bases between. This CDR3 has 15 residues. The CDR3 loop is CASSRNARKEQPQHF. The CDR3 DNA is TGTGCCAGCAGCCGAAATGCCAGGAAGGAGCAGCCCCAGCATTTT.

The chain is built from TRBV6-5 and TRBJ2-7, with TRBD1 matching 7 bases. Unmatched junction bases numbered 5, after V lost 6 bases and J lost 6 bases. The CDR3 is 12 residues long. Germline V lookup: CDR1 MNHEY, CDR2 SVGAGI. The CDR3 reads CASRADRAEQYF. The CDR3 DNA reads as TGTGCCAGCAGGGCAGACAGGGCCGAGCAGTACTTC.

The chain couples TRBV5-8 to TRBJ1-5; D uncertain. Trimming cost V 0 bases and J 11 bases, with 18 bases left between them. Germline CDR1 SGHTS, CDR2 YDEGEE. The CDR3 is 15 amino acids. CDR3 DNA sequence: TGTGCCAGCAGCTTGGCCTCGGGTGGGGTTTTGTCCCAGCATTTT. Translating it yields CASSLASGGVLSQHF.

This chain links TRBV6-5 with TRBJ2-2; D tentatively fits TRBD1 or TRBD2 (5 bases each). This CDR3 is 15 amino acids long. With 6 bases removed from V and 5 bases from J, the gap between germline ends came to 16 bases. Germline CDR1 MNHEY, CDR2 SVGAGI. DNA of the CDR3: TGTGCCAGCAGCCTCCGAGGGGTGCAGACCGGGGAGCTGTTTTTT. It encodes CASSLRGVQTGELFF.